Described below is a single T cell receptor (beta chain) sequence and its context. This entry comes from a study of blood T cell repertoires in COVID-19. About the research overall: Samples taken during acute and convalescent COVID-19 were collected in the United States, Italy and Spain. PBMCs, B-cell-depleted T cells, or T cells provided the cDNA or gDNA that made up the material.

In the source study's methods: Amplification of reference gene primers provided the estimated nucleated cell counts. Profiled with immunoSEQ multiplex PCR; TCRdb holds only in-frame clones, not every one. For V, J and clone size, that table is used; D and trimming come from the DNA. The table records about 150,000 clones, about four fifths of them present only once. Those enrolled in Seattle joined during active infection and were followed longitudinally afterward. Germline values: CDR1 SGHTA, CDR2 FQGNSA. CDR3 length: 13 residues. V lost 4 bases to trimming and J lost 8 bases; unmatched junction nucleotides: 6.

The sample was peripheral blood. The clonotype comes from a woman aged 70-85 years with COVID-19, enrolled during active disease. V and J are TRBV7-2 and TRBJ1-2, with TRBD1 matching 8 bases. In DNA form, the CDR3 reads TGTGCCAGCAGCTCGACAGGGGTGGAAGGCTACACCTTC. It yields the protein CASSSTGVEGYTF.